This T cell receptor beta chain was identified in a study of blood T cell repertoires in COVID-19. The V and J ends lost 5 bases and 8 bases, in that order; junction bases with no gene match: 14. Looked up from germline, CDR1 is SGHAT and CDR2 is FQNNGV. The CDR3 length is 15 residues. Original processing methods: How many nucleated cells were present was estimated from reference gene primer amplification. Only in-frame clones appear in the TCRdb table, and some are missing; sequencing was by immunoSEQ multiplex PCR. V and J calls and clone size are copied from that table; D and trimming were computed from the DNA. Of around 270,000 clones listed, around nine tenths were seen once; the top ten hold approximately 9.8%.

The chain employs TRBV11-2 and TRBJ1-2; 7 nucleotides line up with TRBD1. The receptor was isolated from a man aged 40-49 years who had recovered from COVID-19. Material: peripheral blood. CDR3 loop: CASSHRDSVRWGYTF. CDR3 sequence (DNA): TGTGCCAGCAGCCACCGGGACAGCGTCCGATGGGGCTACACCTTC.